This note documents a single T cell receptor beta chain sequence. Using immunoSEQ multiplex PCR, the repertoire was profiled, and TCRdb retains in-frame clones only, with some absent. Among 150,000 to 200,000 clones listed, about 88% were seen once. The entry originates in a study of blood T cell repertoires in COVID-19. This sequence originates from a man younger than 30 with acute or convalescent COVID-19. Sequencing was done on a sample of peripheral blood.

The CDR3 DNA is TGTGCCACCAGTGATGCGAGATTACTATCCTACAATGAGCAGTTCTTC. Its translation: CATSDARLLSYNEQFF. The V gene is TRBV24-1, the J gene TRBJ2-1; D not certain. Trimming took off 3 bases at V and 1 base at J, with 12 bases between the two ends. The CDR3 extends over 16 amino acids. Germline V lookup: CDR1 KGHDR, CDR2 SFDVKD.